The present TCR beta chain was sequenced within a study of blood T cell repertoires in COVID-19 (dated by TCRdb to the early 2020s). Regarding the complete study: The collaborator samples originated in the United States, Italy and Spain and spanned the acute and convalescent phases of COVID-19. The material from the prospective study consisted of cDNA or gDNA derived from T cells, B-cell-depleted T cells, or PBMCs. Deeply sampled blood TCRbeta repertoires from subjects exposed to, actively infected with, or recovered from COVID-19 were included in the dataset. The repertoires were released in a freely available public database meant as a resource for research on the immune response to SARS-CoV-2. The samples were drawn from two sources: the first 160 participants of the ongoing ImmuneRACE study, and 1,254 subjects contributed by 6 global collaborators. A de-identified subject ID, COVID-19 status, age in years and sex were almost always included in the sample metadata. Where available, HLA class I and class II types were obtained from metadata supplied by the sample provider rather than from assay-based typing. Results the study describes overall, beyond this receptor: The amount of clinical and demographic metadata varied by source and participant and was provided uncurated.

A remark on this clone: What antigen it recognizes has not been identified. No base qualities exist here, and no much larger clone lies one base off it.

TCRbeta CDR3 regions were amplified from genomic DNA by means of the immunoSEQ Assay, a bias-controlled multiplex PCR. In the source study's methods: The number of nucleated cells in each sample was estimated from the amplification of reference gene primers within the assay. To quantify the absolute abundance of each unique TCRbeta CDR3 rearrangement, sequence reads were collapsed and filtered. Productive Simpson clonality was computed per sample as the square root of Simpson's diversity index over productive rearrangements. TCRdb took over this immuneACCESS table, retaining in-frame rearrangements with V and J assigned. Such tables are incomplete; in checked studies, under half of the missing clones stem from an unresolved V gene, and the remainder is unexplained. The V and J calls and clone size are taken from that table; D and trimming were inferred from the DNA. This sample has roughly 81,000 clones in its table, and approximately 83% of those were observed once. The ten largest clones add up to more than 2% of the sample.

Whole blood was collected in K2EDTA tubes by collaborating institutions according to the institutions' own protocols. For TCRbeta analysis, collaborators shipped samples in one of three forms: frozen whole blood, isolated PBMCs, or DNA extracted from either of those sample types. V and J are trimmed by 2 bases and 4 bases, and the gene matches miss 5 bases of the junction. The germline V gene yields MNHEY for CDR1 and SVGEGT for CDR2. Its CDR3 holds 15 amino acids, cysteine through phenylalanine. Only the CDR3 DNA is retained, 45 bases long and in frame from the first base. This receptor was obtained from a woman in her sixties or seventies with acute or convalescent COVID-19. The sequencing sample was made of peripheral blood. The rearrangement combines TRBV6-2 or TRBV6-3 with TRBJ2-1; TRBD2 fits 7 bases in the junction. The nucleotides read TGTGCCAGCAGTTACATGGCGGGGGTATACAATGAGCAGTTCTTC. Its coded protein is CASSYMAGVYNEQFF.